This TCR beta chain was identified during a study of CD8+CD57+ T cells in acquired aplastic anemia. Whole-study context: When averaged, DNA from sorted CD4+ and CD8+ cells came to 2.5 to 4 ug.

The sequenced patients had an expansion of CD8+CD57+ cells seen by flow cytometry. As a group, the patients uniformly had severe acquired aplastic anemia. This clonotype was seen ten or more times. Genomic DNA, the template, was used for profiling of the TCR beta VDJ and CDR3. Each CDR3 protein is one row after TCRdb ran MiXCR on the reads. The data hold some 170,000 distinct CDR3 sequences, with around half observed a single time. This receptor was identified in a human donor with aplastic anemia. The sequencing input was sorted CD4+, CD8+, or CD8+CD57+ T cells (not recorded which) from PBMCs.

This chain's CDR3 is CATQGGTVGNTIYF. The CDR3 region has the DNA TGTGCTACCCAGGGAGGGACAGTTGGAAACACCATATATTTT. The chain combines TRBV13 with TRBJ1-3, with 7 bases fitting TRBD1. There are 14 residues in the CDR3. Germline CDR1 and CDR2: PRHDT and FYEKMQ (reference sequence).